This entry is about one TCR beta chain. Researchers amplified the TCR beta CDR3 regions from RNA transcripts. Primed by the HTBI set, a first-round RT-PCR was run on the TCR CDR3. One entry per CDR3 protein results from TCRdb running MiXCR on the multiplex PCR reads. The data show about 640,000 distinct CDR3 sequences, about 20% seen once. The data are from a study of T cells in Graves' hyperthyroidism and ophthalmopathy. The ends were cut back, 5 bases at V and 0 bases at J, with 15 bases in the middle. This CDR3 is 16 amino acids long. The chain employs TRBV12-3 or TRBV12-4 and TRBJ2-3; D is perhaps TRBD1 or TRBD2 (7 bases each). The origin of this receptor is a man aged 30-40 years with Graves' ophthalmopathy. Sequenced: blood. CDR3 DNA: TGTGCCAGCAGTCAGCGGGGACAGCCTAGCACAGATACGCAGTATTTT. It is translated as CASSQRGQPSTDTQYF.